These T cell receptor beta chains were read from a single sample in a study of blood T cell repertoires in COVID-19. Profiled with immunoSEQ multiplex PCR; TCRdb holds only in-frame clones, not every one. The sample lists roughly 250,000 clones, around 90% seen once, with about 0.8% in the top ten. The sequenced sample was peripheral blood. These receptors all come from a woman aged 30 to 39 with acute or convalescent COVID-19. Both conserved end residues are part of each CDR3. Each record gives: V gene, clone size, J gene, D gene, CDR3 protein, CDR3 DNA. A D gene is named only where the DNA matches it firmly. Not all rows give a size; the values are once, few, many and, for expanded clones, a class.

V: TRBV10-1
size: .
J: TRBJ1-5
D: TRBD1
CDR3: CASRGQRNQPQHF
DNA: TGCGCCAGCAGGGGACAGAGAAATCAGCCCCAGCATTTT

V: TRBV29-1
size: .
J: TRBJ1-5
D: TRBD1
CDR3: CSAGQGGNQPQHF
DNA: TGCAGCGCCGGACAGGGGGGCAATCAGCCCCAGCATTTT

V: TRBV7-2
size: .
J: TRBJ1-2
D: TRBD1
CDR3: CASSSRRLGQGLFSYGYTF
DNA: TGTGCCAGCAGCTCTAGAAGGTTGGGACAGGGTTTATTTTCATATGGCTACACCTTC

V: TRBV6-2/TRBV6-3
size: .
J: TRBJ2-3
D: TRBD2
CDR3: CASSSGLAVSTDTQYF
DNA: TGTGCCAGCAGTTCCGGACTAGCGGTCAGCACAGATACGCAGTATTTT

V: TRBV24-1
size: .
J: TRBJ1-2
D: .
CDR3: CATSDLNRDDGYTF
DNA: TGTGCCACCAGTGATTTAAACAGGGACGATGGCTACACCTTC

V: TRBV30
size: .
J: TRBJ1-6
D: TRBD1
CDR3: CAWRGTGGPNSPLHF
DNA: TGTGCCTGGAGGGGTACAGGGGGCCCTAATTCACCCCTCCACTTT

V: TRBV9
size: .
J: TRBJ1-4
D: .
CDR3: CASSVDSAGMEKLFF
DNA: TGTGCCAGCAGCGTAGATTCGGCAGGGATGGAAAAACTGTTTTTT

V: TRBV7-2
size: .
J: TRBJ2-7
D: .
CDR3: CASSLARYEQYF
DNA: TGTGCCAGCAGCTTAGCGCGGTACGAGCAGTACTTC

V: TRBV5-1
size: .
J: TRBJ1-5
D: .
CDR3: CASSADGTGANQPQHF
DNA: TGCGCCAGCAGCGCGGACGGAACTGGGGCTAATCAGCCCCAGCATTTT

V: TRBV12-3/TRBV12-4
size: .
J: TRBJ1-2
D: .
CDR3: CASSLEGWGYTF
DNA: TGTGCCAGCAGTTTAGAGGGGTGGGGCTACACCTTC

V: TRBV27
size: .
J: TRBJ1-2
D: TRBD1
CDR3: CASSWDRDNYGYTF
DNA: TGTGCCAGCAGTTGGGACAGGGATAACTATGGCTACACCTTC

V: TRBV5-8
size: .
J: TRBJ2-5
D: .
CDR3: CASSDLGGETQYF
DNA: TGTGCCAGCAGCGACCTCGGGGGAGAGACCCAGTACTTC

V: TRBV19
size: once
J: TRBJ2-7
D: TRBD1
CDR3: CASSTGTGRYEQYF
DNA: TGTGCCAGTAGTACCGGGACAGGGCGGTACGAGCAGTACTTC

V: TRBV7-2
size: .
J: TRBJ2-3
D: .
CDR3: CASSPDGGSSTDTQYF
DNA: TGTGCCAGCAGCCCTGACGGCGGTTCCAGCACAGATACGCAGTATTTT

V: TRBV29-1
size: .
J: TRBJ1-3
D: .
CDR3: CSVDSTGAGNTIYF
DNA: TGCAGCGTTGATTCGACAGGCGCAGGAAACACCATATATTTT

V: TRBV11-2
size: .
J: TRBJ2-2
D: .
CDR3: CASSKEGVTGELFF
DNA: TGTGCCAGCAGCAAAGAGGGGGTCACCGGGGAGCTGTTTTTT